Ten or more counts support the clone carrying this T cell receptor beta chain. The data belong to a study of T-cell reconstitution after alpha-beta-depleted transplantation in children. A library of TCRbeta sequences, prepared with unique molecular identifiers, was generated. TCRdb independently ran MiXCR on the PCR reads; one entry per CDR3 protein. The sample has about 240,000 distinct CDR3 sequences, around 12% seen once; the top ten hold about 2.6%. The junction had 8 bases not matched to a gene; V was cut back by 6 bases and J by 3 bases. The length of the CDR3 is 15 residues. This sequence joins TRBV12-3 or TRBV12-4 and TRBJ1-5; TRBD1 matches 7 bases. Sequencing used PBMCs from the stem cell graft donor, obtained from the stem cell graft. The receptor was isolated from a human donor who donated a stem cell graft to a child with acute lymphoblastic leukemia. This CDR3 is CASSHLGQANQPQHF. The CDR3 nucleotides are TGTGCCAGCAGCCATTTAGGACAGGCCAATCAGCCCCAGCATTTT.